This T cell receptor (beta chain) was retrieved from a study of T cells after yellow fever vaccination. General study findings and limits: Subsequent to the booster, the majority of primary-vaccination clones reappeared (96% CD4, roughly 90% CD8). Repertoires obtained by FACS sorting could include abundant clonotypes that entered as contaminants from the bulk population.

Points on this clonotype: The antigen is unknown. A much larger clone sits a single nucleotide away, making a read error possible.

TCRdb reprocessed the 5' RACE reads with MiXCR, giving one entry per CDR3 protein. The sample has 450,000 to 650,000 distinct CDR3 sequences; roughly 13% are singletons. The CDR3 sequence is 14 residues long. CDR1 and CDR2 (germline): SGHTA, FQGNSA. The J gene is TRBJ2-3, the V gene TRBV7-2, with 12 nucleotides matching TRBD2. The receptor was isolated from a man aged 25-45 years who received the YFV17D yellow fever vaccine. Material: PBMCs, obtained on the day of the yellow fever booster vaccination. CDR3 DNA: TGTGCCAGCAGCCTGACTAGCGGGGGCGATACGCCGTATTTT. It codes for CASSLTSGGDTPYF.